This entry lists 17 T cell receptor beta chains sequenced from one sample in a study of blood T cell repertoires in COVID-19. Some clones are missing from TCRdb's copy, which holds only in-frame ones; the method was immunoSEQ multiplex PCR. The sample holds more than 95,000 clones; approximately 80% are singletons and the top ten take more than 10%. Sequencing input: peripheral blood. The receptors stem from a human donor in a cohort sampled during active COVID-19.

V is TRBV3-1 (or the pseudogene TRBV3-2) and J is TRBJ2-7; TRBD2 is a possible D gene (6 bases). CDR3 size: 13 residues. Looked up from germline, CDR1 is LGHDT and CDR2 is YNNKEL (reference sequence). V was trimmed by 3 bases and J by 3 bases, leaving 9 bases between them. CDR3 sequence (DNA): TGTGCCAGCAGCCACCGGGGGTTCTACGAGCAGTACTTC. Translating gives CASSHRGFYEQYF.

The V gene is TRBV10-3, the J gene TRBJ1-2; D gene uncertain. The germline CDR1 and CDR2 sequences are ENHRY and SYGVKD. This CDR3 has 14 amino acids. V was clipped by 4 bases and J by 4 bases, with 13 bases between them. CDR3 protein: CAISADGLTYGYTF. Written as DNA, the CDR3 is TGTGCCATCAGTGCCGACGGACTAACCTATGGCTACACCTTC.

This clone was counted once. The chain couples TRBV10-1 to TRBJ2-1; TRBD2 agrees at 8 bases. The CDR3 runs to 19 residues. V shed 0 bases, J shed 0 bases, and the junction held 10 bases outside the gene matches. The germline V gene has CDR1 WNHNN and CDR2 SYGVQD (reference sequence). The CDR3: CASSESSSGVTSSYNEQFF. The DNA for the CDR3 is TGCGCCAGCAGTGAGTCGAGTAGCGGGGTGACCAGCTCCTACAATGAGCAGTTCTTC.

This clone was seen a handful of times. This sequence joins TRBV5-1 and TRBJ1-6; TRBD1 agrees at 10 bases. The germline gives CDR1 SGHRS, CDR2 YFSETQ. V trimming: 4 bases; J trimming: 5 bases; junction bases outside the gene matches: 9. The CDR3 sequence is 17 residues long. The CDR3 sequence: CASSLTPTGGNNSPLHF. The CDR3 DNA reads as TGCGCCAGCAGCCTCACGCCGACAGGGGGCAATAATTCACCCCTCCACTTT.

V gene TRBV19 combines with J gene TRBJ1-1, with D hard to call. Trimming removed 4 bases at V and 0 bases at J, with 15 bases between. The CDR3 is made up of 16 amino acids. Germline loops: CDR1 LNHDA, CDR2 SQIVND (reference sequence). The CDR3 DNA is TGTGCCAGTAGTACCCGACGGACTATCATGAACACTGAAGCTTTCTTT. It is translated as CASSTRRTIMNTEAFF.

The V and J genes are TRBV20-1 and TRBJ2-3; the match to TRBD2 covers 9 bases. CDR3 size: 17 residues. V was clipped by 3 bases and J by 4 bases; unmatched bases: 14. Per germline, CDR1 DFQATT and CDR2 SNEGSKA (reference sequence). CDR3 sequence: CSASRRGGSTSADTQYF. CDR3 DNA sequence: TGCAGTGCTAGTCGGCGGGGGGGAAGTACATCGGCAGATACGCAGTATTTT.

The chain combines TRBV6-1 with TRBJ1-2; the D is unclear. The germline gives CDR1 MNHNS, CDR2 SASEGT. Trimming cost V 0 bases and J 4 bases, with 9 bases left between them. The CDR3 sequence is 14 residues long. CDR3 nucleotides: TGTGCCAGCAGTGAAGCTTCCCTGTCCTATGGCTACACCTTC. Its protein product is CASSEASLSYGYTF.

The rearrangement joins TRBV6-5 to TRBJ2-4, with 7 bases matching TRBD1. V lost 4 bases to trimming and J lost 1 base; unmatched junction nucleotides: 4. The CDR3 totals 15 residues. Per the germline V gene, CDR1 is MNHEY and CDR2 is SVGAGI. CDR3 nucleotides: TGTGCCAGCAGTTCCCTACAGGGGGCCAAAAACATTCAGTACTTC. Its protein is CASSSLQGAKNIQYF.

V usage is TRBV5-1 and J usage is TRBJ2-5; 7 bases line up with TRBD1. V gave up 0 bases and J gave up 3 bases; unmatched junction bases: 5. Germline V gene sequence: CDR1 SGHRS, CDR2 YFSETQ. The CDR3 consists of 15 residues. The CDR3 protein is CASSLGGGVKETQYF. CDR3 DNA sequence: TGCGCCAGCAGCTTGGGAGGGGGCGTAAAAGAGACCCAGTACTTC.

This rearrangement joins TRBV5-4 to TRBJ2-7; no firm D call. This CDR3 region has 13 residues. With 4 bases removed from V and 3 bases from J, the gap between germline ends came to 11 bases. Germline V gene data show CDR1 as SGHNT and CDR2 as YYREEE (reference sequence). The CDR3 nucleotides read TGTGCCAGCAGCCCGAGCGCCGGCTACGAGCAGTACTTC. This encodes CASSPSAGYEQYF.

The CDR3: CASSPLIPRDRGSHEQYF. Written as DNA, the CDR3 is TGTGCCAGCAGCCCACTCATACCCCGGGACAGGGGTTCCCACGAGCAGTACTTC. The V call is TRBV28, the J call TRBJ2-7, with 10 bases that match TRBD1. CDR3 size: 18 residues. CDR1 and CDR2 (germline): MDHEN, SYDVKM. V lost 6 bases and J lost 5; bases outside the gene matches: 19.

The rearrangement joins TRBV5-1 to TRBJ2-5; D is perhaps TRBD2 (5 bases). Trimming removed 0 bases at V and 7 bases at J, with 19 bases between. Germline CDR1 is SGHRS and CDR2 is YFSETQ. The CDR3 consists of 16 residues. The CDR3 DNA reads TGCGCCAGCAGCTTGGGACGGCGGGCGGTAGAAGTGACCCAGTACTTC. Protein product: CASSLGRRAVEVTQYF.

V gene TRBV6-5 combines with J gene TRBJ1-1; perhaps TRBD1 as D (5 bases). Germline lookup yields CDR1 MNHEY and CDR2 SVGAGI. This CDR3 has 13 amino acids. V gave up 9 bases and J gave up 1 base, with 12 bases separating them. DNA of the CDR3: TGTGCCAGTTTATTCAGGGAGAACACTGAAGCTTTCTTT. Its translation is CASLFRENTEAFF.

This sequence joins TRBV11-2 and TRBJ2-5; 9 nucleotides agree with TRBD2. V gave up 2 bases and J gave up 2 bases; unmatched junction bases: 3. This CDR3 spans 15 amino acids. Per the germline V gene, CDR1 is SGHAT and CDR2 is FQNNGV. In DNA, the CDR3 is TGTGCCAGCAGCTTACGACTAGCGGAACAAGAGACCCAGTACTTC. Amino acids: CASSLRLAEQETQYF.

The chain is built from TRBV5-1 and TRBJ1-1; a possible D gene is TRBD1 (5 bases). Germline V lookup: CDR1 SGHRS, CDR2 YFSETQ. The ends were cut back, 0 bases at V and 5 bases at J, with 11 bases in the middle. The CDR3 length is 14 residues. CDR3 sequence: CASSLDRGGTEAFF. The CDR3 coding sequence is TGCGCCAGCAGCTTGGATAGGGGAGGGACTGAAGCTTTCTTT. Using reference TRBV5-1 and TRBJ1-1 for the parts outside the CDR3, the full variable domain is KAGVTQTPRYLIKTRGQQVTLSCSPISGHRSVSWYQQTPGQGLQFLFEYFSETQRNKGNFPGRFSGRQFSNSRSEMNVSTLELGDSALYLCASSLDRGGTEAFFGQGTRLTVV.

This chain joins TRBV5-1 and TRBJ1-6; D gene uncertain. Germline V lookup: CDR1 SGHRS, CDR2 YFSETQ. The CDR3 has 14 residues. V lost 0 bases to trimming and J lost 10 bases, with 11 bases between them. The CDR3 protein is CASSLAGGPSPLHF. Here the CDR3 DNA reads TGCGCCAGCAGCTTGGCCGGCGGTCCATCACCCCTCCACTTT.

V usage is TRBV3-1 (or the pseudogene TRBV3-2) and J usage is TRBJ2-1; a weak D match, TRBD2 (6 bases). V was cut by 1 base and J by 7 bases, with 8 bases left in between. CDR3 length equals 13 residues. The germline V gene has CDR1 LGHDT and CDR2 YNNKEL (reference sequence). The CDR3 loop is CASSQAGVNEQFF. As DNA, the CDR3 is TGTGCCAGCAGCCAAGCGGGGGTAAATGAGCAGTTCTTC.